The T cell receptor beta chain described here comes from a study of T cells in Graves' hyperthyroidism and ophthalmopathy. Patients with ophthalmopathy all had a Clinical Activity Score of at least 3, a NOSPECS grade of at least 4 and duration under 3 months. Diagnostic assessment was based on clinical symptoms, serum thyroxine and TRAb, thyroid ultrasound and orbital computed tomography. Template material for amplifying TCR beta CDR3 regions consisted of RNA transcripts. When the TCR CDR3 underwent first-round RT-PCR, the HTBI primer set was used. Each CDR3 protein gets one entry after TCRdb re-called the multiplex PCR reads with MiXCR. The sample lists about 600,000 distinct CDR3 sequences, 12% to 15% occurring once. This clonotype has a single count. Germline and junction disagree at one end, which may indicate a read error. CDR1 is SGHDN, CDR2 FVKESK, per germline. The CDR3 totals 14 residues.

This receptor was identified in a young woman with Graves' ophthalmopathy. This chain joins TRBV14 and TRBJ1-2; a weak D match, TRBD1 (5 bases). Sequencing input: blood. CDR3 sequence reads: CANSSRTGNYGYTF. The CDR3 DNA reads TGTGCCAACAGCTCGCGTACAGGTAACTATGGCTACACCTTC.